Listed here are 20 T cell receptor beta chains from one sample, sequenced in a study of blood T cell repertoires in COVID-19. Measured with immunoSEQ multiplex PCR; TCRdb has only the in-frame clones, and not every one. The table shows roughly 200,000 clones, with over 75% occurring only once. Sequencing was carried out using PBMCs or T cells enriched from blood (not recorded which). All receptors derive from a man aged 40-49 years who had recovered from COVID-19.

V and J are TRBV14 and TRBJ1-1, with D uncertain. V was trimmed by 8 bases and J by 4 bases, leaving 14 bases between them. Per germline, CDR1 SGHDN and CDR2 FVKESK. The CDR3 is 13 amino acids. CDR3 DNA sequence: TGTGCCAGCGCGGCAATCGAGGGCACTGAAGCTTTCTTT. It is translated as CASAAIEGTEAFF.

The chain recombines TRBV11-1 with TRBJ2-3; a possible D gene is TRBD2 (6 bases). V was shortened by 8 bases and J by 7 bases, with 13 bases between the two germline ends. Germline V gives CDR1 SGHAT, CDR2 FQDESV (reference sequence). This CDR3 region has 12 residues. The CDR3 DNA follows: TGTGCCAGCGGAGACGGGAGTAATACGCAGTATTTT. As protein: CASGDGSNTQYF.

This chain links TRBV4-1 with TRBJ1-3; D is possibly TRBD1 (5 bases). Germline-derived CDR1 and CDR2 are MGHRA and YSYEKL. Between the trimmed V and J ends, which lost 4 bases and 0 bases, there was a span of 16 bases. The CDR3 runs to 17 residues. The CDR3: CASSLTTGPFSGNTIYF. The CDR3 DNA is TGCGCCAGCAGCCTTACTACAGGACCCTTCTCTGGAAACACCATATATTTT.

V usage is TRBV11-2 and J usage is TRBJ1-5; D remains ambiguous. Germline V lookup: CDR1 SGHAT, CDR2 FQNNGV. This CDR3 contains 13 residues. The V and J ends lost 4 bases and 3 bases respectively, with 7 bases between them. DNA for the CDR3: TGTGCCAGCAGCTCGGACTACAATCAGCCCCAGCATTTT. Its translation: CASSSDYNQPQHF.

In its sample, this clone was seen once. This chain uses TRBV2 with TRBJ1-4; possible D gene TRBD1, 5 bases. Germline lookup yields CDR1 SNHLY and CDR2 FYNNEI. CDR3 size: 13 residues. The ends were cut back, 8 bases at V and 7 bases at J, with 14 bases in the middle. CDR3 in DNA: TGTGCCAGCGGGGGAGGGCCCGGTGAAAAACTGTTTTTT. It specifies CASGGGPGEKLFF.

This chain uses TRBV11-2 with TRBJ2-5, with 10 bases fitting TRBD2. The ends lost 5 bases at V and 2 bases at J; junction bases unmatched: 5. CDR3 length: 15 residues. Germline lookup yields CDR1 SGHAT and CDR2 FQNNGV. This CDR3 is CASSTGLAEQETQYF. In nucleotides, the CDR3 is TGTGCCAGCAGCACCGGACTAGCGGAACAAGAGACCCAGTACTTC. The complete variable domain, with remaining parts taken from reference TRBV11-2 and TRBJ2-5, reads EAGVAQSPRYKIIEKRQSVAFWCNPISGHATLYWYQQILGQGPKLLIQFQNNGVVDDSQLPKDRFSAERLKGVDSTLKIQPAKLEDSAVYLCASSTGLAEQETQYFGPGTRLLVL.

To note about this clone: The same CDR3 is also encoded by other DNA sequences in this sample. The chain employs TRBV5-1 and TRBJ2-7; no definite D call. The length of the CDR3 is 13 residues. Trimming shortened V by 0 bases and J by 7 bases, and 11 bases separated the two germline ends. CDR1 is SGHRS and CDR2 is YFSETQ in the germline V gene. CDR3 residues: CASSLGPLREQYF. The CDR3 DNA reads as TGCGCCAGCAGCTTGGGGCCACTGCGGGAGCAGTACTTC.

The chain employs TRBV7-2 and TRBJ2-1; D is undetermined. The CDR3 has 15 amino acids. CDR1 and CDR2 (germline): SGHTA, FQGNSA. V was pared by 4 bases and J by 1 base, with 11 bases between. The chain's CDR3 is CASSSQYSSYNEQFF. CDR3 nucleotides: TGTGCCAGCAGCTCCCAGTACAGTTCCTACAATGAGCAGTTCTTC.

The V gene is TRBV6-5, the J gene TRBJ1-1, with TRBD1 matching 7 bases. The length of the CDR3 is 14 residues. The V segment lost 8 bases and the J segment 5 bases; nucleotides outside the gene matches: 11. The germline V gene has CDR1 MNHEY and CDR2 SVGAGI. DNA of the CDR3: TGTGCCAGCCTACTCCGACAGGGCGGGACTGAAGCTTTCTTT. Its translation is CASLLRQGGTEAFF.

This clone has only a few counts. The chain is built from TRBV27 and TRBJ2-7, with D possibly TRBD1 on 6 matching bases. This CDR3 has 14 amino acids. CDR1 and CDR2 (germline): MNHEY, SMNVEV (reference sequence). The V end lost 6 bases, the J end lost 0 bases, and 12 bases lay between the germline ends. The CDR3, as DNA: TGTGCCAGCAGATTGACAGGAAGCTCCTACGAGCAGTACTTC. Translating gives CASRLTGSSYEQYF.

V is TRBV6-1 and J is TRBJ2-5; tentatively, D is TRBD2 (5 bases). CDR1 is MNHNS and CDR2 is SASEGT in the germline V gene. The CDR3 loop spans 14 amino acids. V was clipped by 3 bases and J by 5 bases, with 13 bases between them. The CDR3 DNA sequence: TGTGCCAGCAGTGATTACCTAGCTTATGAGACCCAGTACTTC. Encoded protein: CASSDYLAYETQYF.

The chain links TRBV12-3 or TRBV12-4 to TRBJ1-1; the D gene is possibly TRBD1 (6 bases). V was trimmed by 2 bases and J by 3 bases, leaving 7 bases between them. There are 13 residues in the CDR3. Written as DNA, the CDR3 is TGTGCCAGCAGTTTACAGGGGCACACTGAAGCTTTCTTT. This translates into CASSLQGHTEAFF.

The chain employs TRBV19 and TRBJ1-5; no clear D gene. V lost 5 bases, J lost 2 bases, and 10 bases lay in between. Germline V CDR1 and CDR2: LNHDA, SQIVND (reference sequence). The CDR3 spans 14 residues. The CDR3 is CASSLMQGNQPQHF. CDR3 in DNA: TGTGCCAGTAGTCTTATGCAGGGCAATCAGCCCCAGCATTTT.

This chain links TRBV7-9 with TRBJ1-6; the D gene is possibly TRBD1 (5 bases). This CDR3 comprises 18 residues. The V end was cut by 5 bases, the J end by 1 base, with 18 bases between. Per the germline V gene, CDR1 is SEHNR and CDR2 is FQNEAQ (reference sequence). The CDR3 spells CASSRSGGLGSYNSPLHF. The CDR3 nucleotides are TGTGCCAGCAGCCGCTCCGGGGGACTTGGATCCTATAATTCACCCCTCCACTTT.

The V gene is TRBV2, the J gene TRBJ1-2; no reliable D call. V lost 4 bases and J 14 bases, leaving 14 bases between the germline ends. Germline values: CDR1 SNHLY, CDR2 FYNNEI. The CDR3 contains 11 residues. The CDR3: CASSVLVGYTF. The CDR3 nucleotides are TGTGCCAGCAGTGTCCTGGTCGGGTATACCTTC.

The chain uses TRBV10-2 and TRBJ2-2, with 8 nucleotides matching TRBD1. Germline V gene data show CDR1 as WSHSY and CDR2 as SAAADI. Unmatched junction bases numbered 9, after V lost 8 bases and J lost 7 bases. The CDR3 loop spans 14 amino acids. CDR3 nucleotide sequence: TGCGCCAGCCAAGGACAGGGAATGGGCGGGGAGCTGTTTTTT. Its protein product is CASQGQGMGGELFF.

This clone occurred many times. The CDR3 here is CASSVQGNTEAFF. CDR3 in DNA: TGTGCCAGCAGCGTACAGGGGAACACTGAAGCTTTCTTT. V and J are TRBV5-4 and TRBJ1-1, with D perhaps matching TRBD1 (6 bases). V was pared by 4 bases and J by 1 base, with 8 bases between. Germline lookup yields CDR1 SGHNT and CDR2 YYREEE (reference sequence). The CDR3 is made up of 13 amino acids.

The V call is TRBV19, the J call TRBJ1-5; a possible D gene is TRBD1 (5 bases). Germline assignment: CDR1 LNHDA and CDR2 SQIVND (reference sequence). This CDR3 is built from 18 residues. V lost 3 bases, J lost 0 bases, and 18 bases lay in between. Here the CDR3 reads CASSIERERGYSNQPQHF. CDR3 nucleotides: TGTGCCAGTAGTATTGAAAGAGAAAGGGGATATAGCAATCAGCCCCAGCATTTT. The full variable domain, rest sourced from reference TRBV19 and TRBJ1-5, is DGGITQSPKYLFRKEGQNVTLSCEQNLNHDAMYWYRQDPGQGLRLIYYSQIVNDFQKGDIAEGYSVSREKKESFPLTVTSAQKNPTAFYLCASSIERERGYSNQPQHFGDGTRLSIL.

The chain couples TRBV19 to TRBJ2-7, with 11 bases identical to TRBD2. Trimming cost V 5 bases and J 3 bases; bases outside gene matches: 21. Germline CDR1 and CDR2: LNHDA and SQIVND (reference sequence). The CDR3 has 20 residues. The CDR3, as DNA: TGTGCCAGTAGTCCGATGGGCGTGGTAGCGGGGGGGCGATGGATCTACGAGCAGTACTTC. Translating gives CASSPMGVVAGGRWIYEQYF.

CDR3 nucleotides: TGTGCCAGCACCAAGTTAGATGGCTCTCAGGCGATGAACTACGAGCAGTACTTC. The encoded protein is CASTKLDGSQAMNYEQYF. The chain recombines TRBV5-4 with TRBJ2-7; the D is unclear. The CDR3 sequence is 18 residues long. Trimming cost V 6 bases and J 3 bases, with 28 bases left between them. From germline, CDR1 is SGHNT and CDR2 YYREEE (reference sequence).